These 20 T cell receptor beta chains were sequenced from one sample in a study of T cell responses to AZD1222 COVID-19 vaccine. Sequenced by immunoSEQ multiplex PCR; TCRdb stores in-frame clones only, minus some. The table records about 82,000 clones, over 90% of them present only once. The material sequenced was peripheral blood, taken on day 0 of AZD1222 vaccination. The receptor set was obtained from an adult in good health.

CDR3 sequence (DNA): TGTGCCAGCAGGGGCAACTCCTACGAGCAGTACTTC. It yields the protein CASRGNSYEQYF. The chain has TRBV6-5 and TRBJ2-7; no clear D. The CDR3 consists of 12 residues. Trimming removed 6 bases from V and 0 bases from J, with 6 bases in between. Germline CDR1 reads MNHEY; CDR2 reads SVGAGI.

This rearrangement joins TRBV28 to TRBJ2-1; 8 positions agree with TRBD1. This CDR3 region has 16 residues. The trim removed 6 bases at V and 3 bases at J, leaving 10 bases unmatched. Germline CDR1 MDHEN, CDR2 SYDVKM. In DNA form, the CDR3 reads TGTGCCAGCAGGAACAACAGGGGGAAGAGCTACAATGAGCAGTTCTTC. Translated: CASRNNRGKSYNEQFF. Together with reference TRBV28 and TRBJ2-1, the CDR3 gives the full variable domain: DVKVTQSSRYLVKRTGEKVFLECVQDMDHENMFWYRQDPGLGLRLIYFSYDVKMKEKGDIPEGYSVSREKKERFSLILESASTNQTSMYLCASRNNRGKSYNEQFFGPGTRLTVL.

V is TRBV19 and J is TRBJ1-1; TRBD1 agrees at 7 bases. The CDR3 totals 16 residues. With V trimmed by 5 bases and J by 8 bases, 17 bases remained unmatched. Germline V CDR1 and CDR2: LNHDA, SQIVND (reference sequence). Written as DNA, the CDR3 is TGTGCCAGTAGTCTCCGAGGGGCGACAGGGAGTTCAGAAGCTTTCTTT. Translated: CASSLRGATGSSEAFF.

The chain is built from TRBV19 and TRBJ1-1; TRBD1 agrees at 8 bases. J lost 0 bases, V lost 6 bases, and 3 bases had no gene match. CDR1 is LNHDA, CDR2 SQIVND, per germline (reference sequence). The CDR3 runs to 14 residues. CDR3 sequence: CASRSDRVNTEAFF. CDR3 bases: TGTGCCAGTAGGTCGGACAGGGTGAACACTGAAGCTTTCTTT.

This clone was seen once. V gene TRBV28 combines with J gene TRBJ2-1, with D maybe TRBD2 (6 bases). Looked up from germline, CDR1 is MDHEN and CDR2 is SYDVKM. V was clipped by 8 bases and J by 0 bases, with 14 bases between them. The CDR3 extends over 15 amino acids. The CDR3 DNA sequence: TGTGCCAGCGAGCTTACCGGGGGCTCCTACAATGAGCAGTTCTTC. Amino acids: CASELTGGSYNEQFF. The full variable domain, rest sourced from reference TRBV28 and TRBJ2-1, is DVKVTQSSRYLVKRTGEKVFLECVQDMDHENMFWYRQDPGLGLRLIYFSYDVKMKEKGDIPEGYSVSREKKERFSLILESASTNQTSMYLCASELTGGSYNEQFFGPGTRLTVL.

In its sample, this clone was seen once. The chain recombines TRBV7-2 with TRBJ2-1; TRBD2 agrees at 11 bases. Looked up from germline, CDR1 is SGHTA and CDR2 is FQGNSA. Trimming at V came to 4 bases and at J to 6 bases, leaving 8 bases not matched to a gene. The CDR3 loop spans 16 amino acids. CDR3 bases: TGTGCCAGCAGCTCACAGGCTAGCGGGGGGACCAATGAGCAGTTCTTC. It yields the protein CASSSQASGGTNEQFF.

The chain is built from TRBV3-1 (or the pseudogene TRBV3-2) and TRBJ2-2; TRBD2 might be the D (7 bases). V lost 4 bases and J 4 bases, leaving 10 bases between the germline ends. CDR3 size: 14 residues. CDR1 is LGHDT, CDR2 YNNKEL, per germline (reference sequence). The CDR3 bases are TGTGCCAGCAGCCGGGGGGGCTTCACCGGGGAGCTGTTTTTT. This encodes CASSRGGFTGELFF.

CDR3 in DNA: TGTGCCAGCAGCTTGACAGGGCAAGCCTATAATTCACCCCTCCACTTT. This codes for CASSLTGQAYNSPLHF. This chain links TRBV5-6 with TRBJ1-6, with a possible D match to TRBD1 (6 bases). Trimming left V 1 base short and J 2 bases short, with 10 bases between. CDR1 is SGHDT and CDR2 is YYEEEE in the germline V gene. CDR3 length equals 16 residues. The whole variable domain, filled in from reference TRBV5-6 and TRBJ1-6, reads DAGVTQSPTHLIKTRGQQVTLRCSPKSGHDTVSWYQQALGQGPQFIFQYYEEEERQRGNFPDRFSGHQFPNYSSELNVNALLLGDSALYLCASSLTGQAYNSPLHFGNGTRLTVT.

This chain links TRBV24-1 with TRBJ1-1; D not certain. Trimming left V 4 bases short and J 10 bases short, with 15 bases between. The CDR3 is 13 residues long. The germline gives CDR1 KGHDR, CDR2 SFDVKD. The CDR3 DNA reads as TGTGCCACCAGTGACCACCGTAAGGAGGGAGCTTTCTTT. Encoded protein: CATSDHRKEGAFF.

This chain joins TRBV6-2 or TRBV6-3 and TRBJ2-4; the D call may be TRBD1 or TRBD2 (5 bases each). The CDR3 has 18 residues. From germline, CDR1 is MNHEY and CDR2 SVGEGT. The V end lost 5 bases, the J end lost 1 base, and 21 bases lay between the germline ends. The CDR3 DNA sequence: TGTGCCAGCAGTCTGATACCGGGGCCTAAACCGGCCAAAAACATTCAGTACTTC. Protein product: CASSLIPGPKPAKNIQYF.

The chain recombines TRBV6-5 with TRBJ2-2, with D possibly TRBD1 on 6 matching bases. V shed 4 bases and J shed 6 bases, with 18 bases lying between them. Germline CDR1 and CDR2: MNHEY and SVGAGI. This CDR3 has 16 amino acids. DNA of the CDR3: TGTGCCAGCAGTTCTAGCCGCAGGGGAACACCCGGGGAGCTGTTTTTT. Protein: CASSSSRRGTPGELFF.

The J gene is TRBJ1-5, the V gene TRBV12-3 or TRBV12-4; D is unclear. V was clipped by 4 bases and J by 6 bases, with 10 bases between them. This CDR3 region has 13 residues. CDR3 residues: CASSSTVTQPQHF. The CDR3, as DNA: TGTGCCAGCAGTTCGACCGTTACTCAGCCCCAGCATTTT.

The chain has TRBV15 and TRBJ1-1; the match to TRBD1 covers 7 bases. Germline V gene sequence: CDR1 LNHNV, CDR2 YYDKDF (reference sequence). This CDR3 is 14 amino acids long. J lost 8 bases, V lost 2 bases, and 8 bases had no gene match. CDR3 coding DNA: TGTGCCACCAGCAGACCCACGGACAGGAGAGAAGCTTTCTTT. It specifies CATSRPTDRREAFF.

The chain uses TRBV18 and TRBJ2-5; no definite D call. The CDR3 is 14 amino acids. V lost 1 base and J lost 2, with 8 bases in between. The V gene's germline CDR1 is KGHSH and CDR2 LQKENI. CDR3 nucleotides: TGTGCCAGCTCACCACAGGTGTATCAAGAGACCCAGTACTTC. The encoded protein is CASSPQVYQETQYF.

The chain carries TRBV7-9 and TRBJ1-4; D may be TRBD1 (5 bases). Trimming took 4 bases from V and 7 from J, leaving 16 bases between them. Germline loops: CDR1 SEHNR, CDR2 FQNEAQ (reference sequence). The CDR3 extends over 15 amino acids. CDR3 protein: CASSWEGKLGEKLFF. The CDR3 region has the DNA TGTGCCAGCAGCTGGGAGGGGAAGTTGGGTGAAAAACTGTTTTTT.

This chain connects TRBV28 to TRBJ2-1; TRBD2 might be the D (5 bases). The CDR3 sequence is 16 residues long. The germline V gene has CDR1 MDHEN and CDR2 SYDVKM. The V and J ends lost 6 bases and 0 bases respectively, with 15 bases between them. CDR3 coding DNA: TGTGCCAGCAGCACTAAGAGCGGTTACTCCTACAATGAGCAGTTCTTC. This translates into CASSTKSGYSYNEQFF.

The V gene is TRBV7-8, the J gene TRBJ2-7; possible D gene TRBD1, 6 bases. This CDR3 contains 14 residues. The V gene lost 5 bases and the J gene lost 0 bases, with 11 bases spanning the gap. Germline-derived CDR1 and CDR2 are SGHVS and FQNEAQ. CDR3 DNA sequence: TGTGCCAGCAGCCTCCGGGACACCTCCTACGAGCAGTACTTC. Amino acid sequence: CASSLRDTSYEQYF.

V is TRBV28 and J is TRBJ2-3; D may be TRBD1 (6 bases). V dropped 1 base and J dropped 3 bases, with 11 bases sitting between them. This CDR3 spans 15 amino acids. The germline CDR1 and CDR2 sequences are MDHEN and SYDVKM. The CDR3 sequence: CASSLYRTGTDTQYF. The CDR3 DNA follows: TGTGCCAGCAGTTTATATCGCACAGGGACAGATACGCAGTATTTT.

V gene TRBV19 combines with J gene TRBJ2-7; D unresolved. CDR3 size: 14 residues. Germline V gene data show CDR1 as LNHDA and CDR2 as SQIVND (reference sequence). V was clipped by 1 base and J by 5 bases, with 12 bases between them. The CDR3 DNA is TGTGCCAGTAGTATAGTGGGCAGTTCACACGAGCAGTACTTC. It is translated as CASSIVGSSHEQYF. Drawing the rest from reference TRBV19 and TRBJ2-7, the complete variable domain is DGGITQSPKYLFRKEGQNVTLSCEQNLNHDAMYWYRQDPGQGLRLIYYSQIVNDFQKGDIAEGYSVSREKKESFPLTVTSAQKNPTAFYLCASSIVGSSHEQYFGPGTRLTVT.

The chain has TRBV5-8 and TRBJ1-1; D is undetermined. Germline loops: CDR1 SGHTS, CDR2 YDEGEE. V dropped 0 bases and J dropped 0 bases, with 12 bases sitting between them. The CDR3 is 16 amino acids. The chain's CDR3 is CASSLETPLLNTEAFF. CDR3 coding DNA: TGTGCCAGCAGCTTGGAGACACCTCTTTTGAACACTGAAGCTTTCTTT.